The source of this T cell receptor (beta chain) is a study of T cell clonality in common variable immunodeficiency. TCRdb's copy holds only in-frame clones and misses some; the assay was immunoSEQ multiplex PCR. The sample includes under 60,000 clones, none of them occurring once. This CDR3 is 14 amino acids long. Germline V CDR1 and CDR2: LNHDA, SQIVND (reference sequence). The V gene end was trimmed by 5 bases and the J gene end by 4 bases; junction bases not matched to a gene: 6. Study-wide results and limits: Fewer deletions and N-nucleotide insertions were reportedly seen in common variable immunodeficiency TCR beta sequences.

Each donor provided roughly 5 to 8 ml of heparinized whole blood. This clone has at least ten counts. No antigen is known for it. The CDR3 end falls 3 residues outside the read, so it is completed with the germline J gene. The genes are TRBV19 and TRBJ2-7; 9 bases map to TRBD1. The sequence came from a person aged 18 to 70 in good health. What was sequenced was peripheral blood mononuclear cells. Here the CDR3 reads CASSGTGYSYEQYF. CDR3 DNA, as far as it was read: TGTGCCAGTAGTGGGACAGGGTATTCGTACGAG. Full variable domain (missing parts from reference TRBV19 and TRBJ2-7): DGGITQSPKYLFRKEGQNVTLSCEQNLNHDAMYWYRQDPGQGLRLIYYSQIVNDFQKGDIAEGYSVSREKKESFPLTVTSAQKNPTAFYLCASSGTGYSYEQYFGPGTRLTVT.